A single sample gave rise to the 29 T cell receptor beta chains below, sequenced in a study of blood T cell repertoires in COVID-19. Produced via immunoSEQ multiplex PCR; TCRdb's table is partial and in-frame only. The sample yields some 270,000 clones, around 90% seen once. Sequencing was done on a sample of PBMCs or T cells enriched from blood (not recorded which). These receptors were taken from a man in his forties or fifties who had been exposed to COVID-19.

This sequence joins TRBV9 and TRBJ2-2, with D hard to call. The CDR3 is made up of 12 amino acids. The germline CDR1 and CDR2 sequences are SGDLS and YYNGEE. Trimming took off 3 bases at V and 2 bases at J, with 2 bases between the two ends. CDR3 amino acids: CASSANTGELFF. Here the CDR3 DNA reads TGTGCCAGCAGCGCTAACACCGGGGAGCTGTTTTTT.

The genes are TRBV4-1 and TRBJ2-7; possibly TRBD1 for D (5 bases). V lost 0 bases, J lost 2 bases, and 14 bases lay in between. This CDR3 is built from 16 residues. The germline gives CDR1 MGHRA, CDR2 YSYEKL. For the CDR3, the DNA is TGCGCCAGCAGCCAAGAGCCCACAGGCTGGGCCTACGAGCAGTACTTC. Protein product: CASSQEPTGWAYEQYF.

This chain uses TRBV2 with TRBJ1-5; D is ambiguous. The V gene lost 6 bases and the J gene lost 3 bases, with 6 bases spanning the gap. Germline loops: CDR1 SNHLY, CDR2 FYNNEI. CDR3 size: 12 residues. CDR3 bases: TGTGCCAGCAGCAGTACCAATCAGCCCCAGCATTTT. Its translation is CASSSTNQPQHF. The full variable domain, in which reference TRBV2 and TRBJ1-5 provide the parts outside the CDR3, is EPEVTQTPSHQVTQMGQEVILRCVPISNHLYFYWYRQILGQKVEFLVSFYNNEISEKSEIFDDQFSVERPDGSNFTLKIRSTKLEDSAMYFCASSSTNQPQHFGDGTRLSIL.

This sequence joins TRBV2 and TRBJ1-6; possibly TRBD1 for D (5 bases). Trimming stripped 7 bases from V and 7 bases from J, with 11 bases between. Germline V gene lookup returns CDR1 SNHLY and CDR2 FYNNEI. The CDR3 has 13 amino acids. The CDR3 coding sequence is TGTGCCAGCACAGGGTATCCGAATTCACCCCTCCACTTT. Protein: CASTGYPNSPLHF.

On this clone itself: Compared with germline, one end of the junction differs, possibly owing to a read error. This chain uses TRBV7-7 with TRBJ2-2, with 10 bases that match TRBD2. The CDR3 length is 17 residues. Germline V gene sequence: CDR1 SSHAT, CDR2 FNYEAQ (reference sequence). CDR3 protein: CASSFSPLAGDTGELFF. The CDR3 region has the DNA TGTGCTAGCAGCTTTAGTCCTCTAGCGGGAGATACCGGGGAGCTGTTTTTT.

Turning to this clone: This sample includes further DNA sequences coding for the same CDR3. The chain uses TRBV5-4 and TRBJ1-2, with 8 positions matching TRBD1. CDR1 is SGHNT and CDR2 is YYREEE in the germline V gene (reference sequence). This CDR3 has 16 amino acids. V lost 0 bases, J lost 2 bases, and 6 bases stayed unmatched. In nucleotides, the CDR3 is TGTGCCAGCAGCTTGGCTCGTCAGGGGGCCAACTATGGCTACACCTTC. Protein sequence: CASSLARQGANYGYTF.

This chain joins TRBV3-1 (or the pseudogene TRBV3-2) and TRBJ2-3; 11 bases fit TRBD2. CDR1 is LGHDT and CDR2 is YNNKEL in the germline V gene (reference sequence). V shed 0 bases and J 3 bases; nucleotides not matched to a gene: 11. The CDR3 spans 19 residues. CDR3 sequence: CASSQDLKTSGSLTDTQYF. CDR3 nucleotide sequence: TGTGCCAGCAGCCAAGACTTAAAAACTAGCGGGAGCTTAACAGATACGCAGTATTTT.

The genes are TRBV4-3 and TRBJ2-7; D call uncertain. In germline, CDR1 is LGHNA, CDR2 YSLEER. The V and J ends lost 0 bases and 1 base respectively, with 7 bases between them. The length of the CDR3 is 14 residues. The DNA for the CDR3 is TGCGCCAGCAGCCAAGATAGTGATTCCTACGAGCAGTACTTC. It is translated as CASSQDSDSYEQYF.

The chain employs TRBV11-2 and TRBJ1-6; D unclear. Trimming shortened V by 3 bases and J by 6 bases, and 9 bases separated the two germline ends. Looked up from germline, CDR1 is SGHAT and CDR2 is FQNNGV. This CDR3 has 14 residues. This chain's CDR3 is CASSFTRSNSPLHF. The CDR3 DNA sequence: TGTGCCAGCAGCTTTACCAGGTCTAATTCACCCCTCCACTTT.

The chain couples TRBV30 to TRBJ2-7; D unclear. There are 12 residues in the CDR3. Trimming removed 5 bases at V and 1 base at J, with 9 bases between. Germline loops: CDR1 GTSNPN, CDR2 SVGIG (reference sequence). In DNA form, the CDR3 reads TGTGCCTGGTCAGGTCCTTCCTACGAGCAGTACTTC. Translating gives CAWSGPSYEQYF.

A single count supports this clone. The chain carries TRBV27 and TRBJ2-2; 7 nucleotides agree with TRBD1. The junction had 12 bases not matched to a gene; V was cut back by 2 bases and J by 6 bases. The germline V gene encodes CDR1 MNHEY and CDR2 SMNVEV (reference sequence). The CDR3 is 17 residues long. CDR3 amino acids: CASSLAVHRGDPGELFF. The CDR3 nucleotides are TGTGCCAGCAGTTTAGCGGTGCACAGGGGAGATCCCGGGGAGCTGTTTTTT.

The CDR3 DNA reads TGTGCCAGCAGCTCCGAAACACTCACAGGGGGGACTGAAGCTTTCTTT. Translating it yields CASSSETLTGGTEAFF. This chain connects TRBV11-2 to TRBJ1-1, with 8 bases fitting TRBD1. Germline values: CDR1 SGHAT, CDR2 FQNNGV. The trim removed 4 bases at V and 5 bases at J, leaving 12 bases unmatched. The CDR3 length is 16 residues.

DNA for the CDR3: TGCGCCAGCAGTGAGTCCACAGGGGACGGCTACACCTTC. Translated, it gives CASSESTGDGYTF. The chain uses TRBV10-2 and TRBJ1-2, with 7 bases matching TRBD1. CDR1 and CDR2 (germline): WSHSY, SAAADI. The V gene end was trimmed by 0 bases and the J gene end by 8 bases; junction bases not matched to a gene: 3. This CDR3 is built from 13 residues.

The chain employs TRBV2 and TRBJ2-7, with 8 bases identical to TRBD2. This CDR3 region has 14 residues. V trimming: 7 bases; J trimming: 1 base; junction bases outside the gene matches: 6. Germline V gene lookup returns CDR1 SNHLY and CDR2 FYNNEI. The CDR3 protein is CASMERERSYEQYF. CDR3 coding DNA: TGTGCCAGCATGGAGCGGGAGCGATCCTACGAGCAGTACTTC.

This sequence joins TRBV4-2 and TRBJ2-7, with D unresolved. The CDR3 consists of 16 residues. With 0 bases removed from V and 6 bases from J, the gap between germline ends came to 18 bases. Germline CDR1 reads LGHNA; CDR2 reads YNFKEQ. CDR3 sequence (DNA): TGTGCCAGCAGCCAAGATCAGGCGTCAGGCACCGGCGAGCAGTACTTC. It encodes CASSQDQASGTGEQYF.

This chain uses TRBV29-1 with TRBJ1-2; the match to TRBD1 covers 7 bases. This CDR3 has 13 residues. Trimming at V came to 3 bases and at J to 6 bases, leaving 7 bases not matched to a gene. Per the germline V gene, CDR1 is SQVTM and CDR2 is ANQGSEA. CDR3 protein: CSVEAGGRNGYTF. The CDR3, as DNA: TGCAGCGTTGAGGCAGGGGGGCGCAATGGCTACACCTTC. The whole variable domain, filled in from reference TRBV29-1 and TRBJ1-2, reads SAVISQKPSRDICQRGTSLTIQCQVDSQVTMMFWYRQQPGQSLTLIATANQGSEATYESGFVIDKFPISRPNLTFSTLTVSNMSPEDSSIYLCSVEAGGRNGYTFGSGTRLTVV.

This clone was seen just once. V is TRBV7-9 and J is TRBJ1-2, with TRBD1 matching over 8 bases. V was clipped by 8 bases and J by 6 bases; unmatched bases: 14. The CDR3 loop spans 15 amino acids. In germline, CDR1 is SEHNR, CDR2 FQNEAQ (reference sequence). The CDR3: CASQDRADSLDGYTF. DNA for the CDR3: TGTGCCAGCCAGGACAGGGCGGACTCTTTAGATGGCTACACCTTC.

This chain joins TRBV5-1 and TRBJ2-2, with TRBD2 as a possible D gene (7 bases). CDR1 SGHRS and CDR2 YFSETQ come from the germline V gene. The CDR3 totals 15 residues. V lost 4 bases and J lost 0, with 10 bases in between. The CDR3 DNA sequence: TGCGCCAGCAGCCGGGGGGCCGCGAACACCGGGGAGCTGTTTTTT. This encodes CASSRGAANTGELFF.

This clone was observed a single time. The chain combines TRBV15 with TRBJ2-3, with TRBD2 identical over 13 bases. Losses at the gene ends were 3 bases for V and 3 bases for J; bases not matched to a gene: 9. The CDR3 length is 18 residues. CDR1 is LNHNV, CDR2 YYDKDF, per germline (reference sequence). For the CDR3, the DNA is TGTGCCACCAGCAGCGACCAAATGACTAGCGGGAGGACAGATACGCAGTATTTT. It translates to CATSSDQMTSGRTDTQYF.

The gene calls are TRBV4-2 and TRBJ2-5, with D possibly matching TRBD2 (5 bases). The V end was cut by 1 base, the J end by 3 bases, with 12 bases between. The CDR3 loop spans 15 amino acids. In germline, CDR1 is LGHNA, CDR2 YNFKEQ. The CDR3 region is CASSQAGTPEETQYF. The DNA for the CDR3 is TGTGCCAGCAGCCAAGCGGGAACCCCGGAAGAGACCCAGTACTTC.

This clone was seen more than once but under ten times. The chain links TRBV29-1 to TRBJ1-1; TRBD1 matches at 9 bases. The CDR3 loop spans 13 amino acids. V gave up 4 bases and J gave up 4 bases; unmatched junction bases: 4. Germline assignment: CDR1 SQVTM and CDR2 ANQGSEA. CDR3 coding DNA: TGCAGCGTTGTTCGGGACAGGGCCACTGAAGCTTTCTTT. Its translation: CSVVRDRATEAFF.

This sequence joins TRBV24-1 and TRBJ2-1; 7 bases match TRBD1. This CDR3 is 15 amino acids long. Germline CDR1 and CDR2: KGHDR and SFDVKD. The V segment lost 0 bases and the J segment 6 bases; nucleotides outside the gene matches: 4. In DNA form, the CDR3 reads TGTGCCACCAGTGATTTGCAAGGGGGCGTCAATGAGCAGTTCTTC. This codes for CATSDLQGGVNEQFF.

The chain recombines TRBV5-6 with TRBJ2-7, with 7 positions matching TRBD1. The CDR3 spans 17 residues. CDR1 SGHDT and CDR2 YYEEEE come from the germline V gene. Germline trimming cut 0 bases from V and 0 bases from J; bases unmatched to any gene: 9. CDR3 nucleotides: TGTGCCAGCAGCTTGGTGTTTTCGGACAGGAGCTCCTACGAGCAGTACTTC. Translated, it gives CASSLVFSDRSSYEQYF.

DNA of the CDR3: TGTGCCAGCAGCTCAGGGACAGGGTGGCCCCAGCATTTT. Translating gives CASSSGTGWPQHF. The genes are TRBV5-6 and TRBJ1-5, with 9 bases aligning to TRBD1. J gave up 9 bases and V 3 bases, and 4 bases lay outside the gene matches. Germline V gives CDR1 SGHDT, CDR2 YYEEEE. This CDR3 has 13 amino acids.

This rearrangement joins TRBV5-6 to TRBJ1-5, with a tentative D call TRBD1 (5 bases). Germline CDR1 reads SGHDT; CDR2 reads YYEEEE. The CDR3 is made up of 15 amino acids. V lost 4 bases, J lost 2 bases, and 13 bases lay in between. In DNA, the CDR3 is TGTGCCAGCAGCCGAAGGGGTGAGGGCAATCAGCCCCAGCATTTT. Translation gives CASSRRGEGNQPQHF.

This rearrangement joins TRBV2 to TRBJ2-7; D might be TRBD2 (6 bases). The germline V gene has CDR1 SNHLY and CDR2 FYNNEI. V dropped 8 bases and J dropped 3 bases, with 14 bases sitting between them. The CDR3 spans 13 residues. CDR3 protein: CASRSLGGYEQYF. The CDR3 nucleotides read TGTGCCAGCCGTTCGCTGGGGGGCTACGAGCAGTACTTC.

The genes are TRBV14 and TRBJ1-1, with D maybe TRBD1 (6 bases). Trimming pared 4 bases from V and 0 bases from J, leaving 12 bases between. The CDR3 consists of 15 residues. The germline gives CDR1 SGHDN, CDR2 FVKESK. This CDR3 reads CASSPMGHMNTEAFF. In DNA, the CDR3 is TGTGCCAGCAGCCCGATGGGACACATGAACACTGAAGCTTTCTTT.

The chain carries TRBV4-1 and TRBJ2-2, with 7 bases lining up with TRBD1. The V gene end was trimmed by 4 bases and the J gene end by 4 bases; junction bases not matched to a gene: 21. CDR1 and CDR2 from the germline V gene are MGHRA and YSYEKL. The CDR3 runs 20 residues. CDR3 in DNA: TGCGCCAGCAGCCGCTTATCTTTTAATACAGGGGCTAGTACCACCGGGGAGCTGTTTTTT. The encoded protein is CASSRLSFNTGASTTGELFF.

The CDR3 DNA sequence: TGTGCCAGCTCGCCCACAGGGGGGTCGTCTGGAAACACCATATATTTT. It encodes CASSPTGGSSGNTIYF. V usage is TRBV18 and J usage is TRBJ1-3; TRBD1 agrees at 8 bases. Germline-derived CDR1 and CDR2 are KGHSH and LQKENI. The CDR3 consists of 16 residues. Trimming at V came to 6 bases and at J to 1 base, leaving 8 bases not matched to a gene. Full variable domain (outside the CDR3, taken from reference TRBV18 and TRBJ1-3): NAGVMQNPRHLVRRRGQEARLRCSPMKGHSHVYWYRQLPEEGLKFMVYLQKENIIDESGMPKERFSAEFPKEGPSILRIQQVVRGDSAAYFCASSPTGGSSGNTIYFGEGSWLTVV.